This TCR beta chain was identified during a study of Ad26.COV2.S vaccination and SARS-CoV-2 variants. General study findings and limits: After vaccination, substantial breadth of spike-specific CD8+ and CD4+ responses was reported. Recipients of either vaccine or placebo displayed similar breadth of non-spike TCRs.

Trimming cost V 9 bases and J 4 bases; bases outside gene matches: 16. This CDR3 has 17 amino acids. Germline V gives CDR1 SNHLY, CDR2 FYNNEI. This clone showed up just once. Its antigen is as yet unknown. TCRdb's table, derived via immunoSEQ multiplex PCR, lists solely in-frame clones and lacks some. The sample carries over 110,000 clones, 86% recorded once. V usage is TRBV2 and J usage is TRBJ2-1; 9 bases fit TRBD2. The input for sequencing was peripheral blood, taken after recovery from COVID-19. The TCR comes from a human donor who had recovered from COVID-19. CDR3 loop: CAREVVSGGTTYNEQFF. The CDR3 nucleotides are TGTGCCAGGGAGGTGGTTAGCGGGGGAACTACGTACAATGAGCAGTTCTTC.